The clone carrying this T cell receptor beta chain was counted a few times. The data belong to a study of blood T cell repertoires in COVID-19. From germline, CDR1 is SNHLY and CDR2 FYNNEI. Trimming stripped 4 bases from V and 5 bases from J, with 14 bases between. This CDR3 is 14 amino acids long. Per the study methods: Amplified reference gene primers provided the basis for estimating nucleated cell counts. The method was immunoSEQ multiplex PCR; TCRdb's version includes in-frame clones alone and lacks a portion of them. The V and J calls and clone size come from that table; D and trimming were worked out from the DNA. The sample has around 300,000 clones, approximately 87% seen once; the top ten hold over 4%. The cohort comprised adults aged roughly 18 to 95 years residing in under 30 US areas.

The sequence was obtained from a woman younger than 45 who had recovered from COVID-19. The chain joins TRBV2 to TRBJ1-2; no reliable D call. Input material: PBMCs or T cells enriched from blood (not recorded which). The DNA for the CDR3 is TGTGCCAGCAGTGGTGACCTCTCGGGGTATGGCTACACCTTC. The encoded protein is CASSGDLSGYGYTF.